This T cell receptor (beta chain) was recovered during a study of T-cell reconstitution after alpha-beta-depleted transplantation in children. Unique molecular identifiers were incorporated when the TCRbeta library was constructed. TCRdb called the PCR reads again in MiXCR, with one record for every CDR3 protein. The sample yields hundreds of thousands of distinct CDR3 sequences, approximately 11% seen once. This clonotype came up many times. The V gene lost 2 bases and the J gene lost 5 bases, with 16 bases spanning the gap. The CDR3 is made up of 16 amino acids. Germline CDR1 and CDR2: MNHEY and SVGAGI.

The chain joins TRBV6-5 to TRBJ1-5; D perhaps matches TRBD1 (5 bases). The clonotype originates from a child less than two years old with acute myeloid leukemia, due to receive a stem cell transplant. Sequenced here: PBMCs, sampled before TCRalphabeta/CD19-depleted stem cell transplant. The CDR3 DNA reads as TGTGCCAGCAGTTACGCATATTTGGGGGGGTATCAGCCCCAGCATTTT. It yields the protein CASSYAYLGGYQPQHF.